This T cell receptor beta chain was retrieved from a study of PD-1 blockade in classical Hodgkin lymphoma. The time point denotes: cycle 4 day 1 (C4D1), after more than five weeks of nivolumab. No patient escaped relapse after autologous stem cell transplantation, and brentuximab vedotin exposure varied. Magnetic negative selection was used to purify CD4+ T cells from thawed PBMCs. Comments on this clone: Its matching antigen is unknown.

Study-wide findings and caveats: Before treatment, complete responders showed about the same diversity as newly diagnosed patients.

Trimming at V came to 5 bases and at J to 7 bases, leaving 6 bases not matched to a gene. CDR1 SGHAT and CDR2 FQDESV come from the germline V gene (reference sequence). The CDR3 has 13 residues. Measured with immunoSEQ multiplex PCR; TCRdb has only the in-frame clones, and not every one. The repertoire holds fewer than 20,000 clones, with 65% to 85% as singletons. The chain is built from TRBV11-1 and TRBJ2-7; 9 nucleotides line up with TRBD1. The sequence was obtained from a human donor with classical Hodgkin lymphoma. Sample: CD4+ T cells from blood, taken before the fourth cycle of nivolumab. The CDR3 spells CASSHDGTGEQYF. The CDR3 DNA sequence: TGTGCCAGCAGCCACGACGGGACAGGGGAGCAGTACTTC.